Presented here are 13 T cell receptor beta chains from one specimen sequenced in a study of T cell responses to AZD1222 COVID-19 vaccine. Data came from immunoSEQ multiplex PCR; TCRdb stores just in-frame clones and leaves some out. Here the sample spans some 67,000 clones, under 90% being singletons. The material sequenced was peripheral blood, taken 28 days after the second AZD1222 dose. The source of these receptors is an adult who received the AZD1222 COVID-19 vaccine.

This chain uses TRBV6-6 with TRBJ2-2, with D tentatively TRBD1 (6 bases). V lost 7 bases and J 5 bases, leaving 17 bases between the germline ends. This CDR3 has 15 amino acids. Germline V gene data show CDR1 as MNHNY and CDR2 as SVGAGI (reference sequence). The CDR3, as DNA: TGTGCCAGCACCAACTCTCAGGGGCTTACCGGGGAGCTGTTTTTT. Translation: CASTNSQGLTGELFF.

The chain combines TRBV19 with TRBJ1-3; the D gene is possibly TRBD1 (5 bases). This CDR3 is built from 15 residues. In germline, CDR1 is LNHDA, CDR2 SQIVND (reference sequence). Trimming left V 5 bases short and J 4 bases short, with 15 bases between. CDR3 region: CASSGGGKPGNTIYF. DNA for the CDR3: TGTGCCAGTAGTGGGGGGGGAAAACCCGGAAACACCATATATTTT. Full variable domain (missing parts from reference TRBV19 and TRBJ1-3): DGGITQSPKYLFRKEGQNVTLSCEQNLNHDAMYWYRQDPGQGLRLIYYSQIVNDFQKGDIAEGYSVSREKKESFPLTVTSAQKNPTAFYLCASSGGGKPGNTIYFGEGSWLTVV.

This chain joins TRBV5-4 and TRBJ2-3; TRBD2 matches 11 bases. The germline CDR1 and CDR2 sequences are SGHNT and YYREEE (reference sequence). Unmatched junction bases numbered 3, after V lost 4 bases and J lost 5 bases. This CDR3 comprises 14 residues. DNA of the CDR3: TGTGCCAGCAGCGCCGGGACTAGCGGAGATACGCAGTATTTT. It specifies CASSAGTSGDTQYF.

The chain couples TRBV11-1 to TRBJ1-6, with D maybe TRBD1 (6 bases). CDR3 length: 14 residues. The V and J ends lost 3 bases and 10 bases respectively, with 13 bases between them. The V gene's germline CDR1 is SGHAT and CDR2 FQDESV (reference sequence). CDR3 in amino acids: CASSLGRGPSPLHF. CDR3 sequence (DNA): TGTGCCAGCAGCTTGGGCAGGGGACCCTCACCCCTCCACTTT.

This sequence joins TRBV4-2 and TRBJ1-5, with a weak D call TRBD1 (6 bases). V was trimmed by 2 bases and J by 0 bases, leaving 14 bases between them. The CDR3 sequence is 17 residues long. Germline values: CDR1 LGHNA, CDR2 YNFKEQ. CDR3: CASSQPDRGNSNQPQHF. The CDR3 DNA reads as TGTGCCAGCAGCCAACCGGACAGAGGGAATAGCAATCAGCCCCAGCATTTT.

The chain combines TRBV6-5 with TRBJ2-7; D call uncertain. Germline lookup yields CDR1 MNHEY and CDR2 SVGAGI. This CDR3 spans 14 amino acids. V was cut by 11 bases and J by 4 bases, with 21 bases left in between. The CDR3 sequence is CALKGRVLGYEQYF. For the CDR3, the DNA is TGTGCCCTCAAGGGCCGGGTTTTGGGATACGAGCAGTACTTC.

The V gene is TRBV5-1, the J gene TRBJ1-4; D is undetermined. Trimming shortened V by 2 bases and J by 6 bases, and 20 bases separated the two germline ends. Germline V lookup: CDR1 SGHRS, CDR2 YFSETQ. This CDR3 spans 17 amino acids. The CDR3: CASSFGVHHSKDEKLFF. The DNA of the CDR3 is TGCGCCAGCAGCTTTGGCGTACACCACTCAAAGGATGAAAAACTGTTTTTT.

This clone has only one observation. DNA for the CDR3: TGTGCCAGCAGCGCCGGGACAGGGGTGGGGACCCAGTACTTC. It is translated as CASSAGTGVGTQYF. The gene calls are TRBV3-1 (or the pseudogene TRBV3-2) and TRBJ2-5; 10 nucleotides agree with TRBD1. With V trimmed by 5 bases and J by 7 bases, 7 bases remained unmatched. The CDR3 length is 14 residues. Germline values: CDR1 LGHDT, CDR2 YNNKEL (reference sequence).

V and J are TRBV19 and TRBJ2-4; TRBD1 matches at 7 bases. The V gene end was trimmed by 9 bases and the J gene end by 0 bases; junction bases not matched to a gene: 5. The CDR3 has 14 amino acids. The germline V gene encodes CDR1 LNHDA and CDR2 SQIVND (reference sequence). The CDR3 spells CASRDSLAKNIQYF. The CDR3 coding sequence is TGTGCCAGCCGGGACAGTTTAGCCAAAAACATTCAGTACTTC.

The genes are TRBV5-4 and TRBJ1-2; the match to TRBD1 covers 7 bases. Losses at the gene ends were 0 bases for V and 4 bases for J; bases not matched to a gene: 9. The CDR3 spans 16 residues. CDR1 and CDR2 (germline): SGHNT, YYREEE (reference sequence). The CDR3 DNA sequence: TGTGCCAGCAGCTTGGCCTCAGGGGGAAAGAGCTATGGCTACACCTTC. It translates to CASSLASGGKSYGYTF.

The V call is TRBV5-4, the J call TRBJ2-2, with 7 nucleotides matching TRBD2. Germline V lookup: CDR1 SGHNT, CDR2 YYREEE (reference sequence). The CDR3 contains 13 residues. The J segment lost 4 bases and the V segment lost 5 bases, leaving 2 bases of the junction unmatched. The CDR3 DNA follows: TGTGCCAGCAGATGGGGGGGCACCGGGGAGCTGTTTTTT. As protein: CASRWGGTGELFF.

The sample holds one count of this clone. This CDR3 is CASSYTQGQETQYF. DNA for the CDR3: TGTGCCAGCAGTTACACACAGGGCCAAGAGACCCAGTACTTC. J is TRBJ2-5 and V is TRBV6-5; D might be TRBD1 (6 bases). Deletions cut 2 bases from V and 1 base from J, with 8 bases between. The CDR3 has 14 amino acids. Germline CDR1 MNHEY, CDR2 SVGAGI.

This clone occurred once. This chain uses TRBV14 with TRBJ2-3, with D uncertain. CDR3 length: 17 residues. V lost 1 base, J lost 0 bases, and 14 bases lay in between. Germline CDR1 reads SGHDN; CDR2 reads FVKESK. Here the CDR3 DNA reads TGTGCCAGCAGCCAAGGTTCCGCAACCGCTAGCACAGATACGCAGTATTTT. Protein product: CASSQGSATASTDTQYF. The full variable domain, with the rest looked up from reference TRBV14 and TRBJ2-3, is EAGVTQFPSHSVIEKGQTVTLRCDPISGHDNLYWYRRVMGKEIKFLLHFVKESKQDESGMPNNRFLAERTGGTYSTLKVQPAELEDSGVYFCASSQGSATASTDTQYFGPGTRLTVL.